One sample yielded the 15 T cell receptor beta chains listed below, sequenced in a study of T cells in Graves' hyperthyroidism and ophthalmopathy. Amplified regions were TCR beta CDR3 sequences from RNA transcripts. TCR CDR3 regions were first amplified by RT-PCR with HTBI primers. Via MiXCR, TCRdb re-called the multiplex PCR reads, giving one row per CDR3 protein. The data hold about 420,000 distinct CDR3 sequences, with around 14% observed a single time. The material sequenced was blood. These receptors were collected from a woman aged 18-35 years with Graves' hyperthyroidism.

This clonotype was detected ten times or more. This rearrangement joins TRBV6-1 to TRBJ1-5, with D perhaps matching TRBD1 (6 bases). The V gene lost 5 bases and the J gene lost 0 bases, with 11 bases spanning the gap. CDR1 is MNHNS and CDR2 is SASEGT in the germline V gene. The CDR3 length is 15 residues. The CDR3 sequence is CASSMGADSNQPQHF. DNA of the CDR3: TGTGCCAGCAGTATGGGGGCAGATAGCAATCAGCCCCAGCATTTT.

This sequence joins TRBV27 and TRBJ2-2; 9 bases agree with TRBD1. V lost 6 bases to trimming and J lost 4 bases; unmatched junction nucleotides: 12. Germline lookup yields CDR1 MNHEY and CDR2 SMNVEV (reference sequence). This CDR3 is built from 17 residues. The CDR3 here is CASSRLPGTGSTGELFF. The DNA for the CDR3 is TGTGCCAGCAGCCGGCTACCGGGGACAGGGTCCACCGGGGAGCTGTTTTTT.

This clonotype was recorded many times. The chain has TRBV7-8 and TRBJ1-2; TRBD1 aligns across 8 bases. The CDR3 totals 12 residues. Germline V CDR1 and CDR2: SGHVS, FQNEAQ. J lost 8 bases, V lost 4 bases, and 3 bases had no gene match. CDR3: CASSSGGAGYTF. The CDR3 nucleotides read TGTGCCAGCAGCTCAGGGGGCGCCGGCTACACCTTC.

This clonotype was detected ten times or more. This chain uses TRBV7-3 with TRBJ2-1, with D possibly being TRBD2 (5 bases). This CDR3 has 15 amino acids. V lost 3 bases, J lost 8 bases, and 17 bases lay in between. Looked up from germline, CDR1 is SGHTA and CDR2 is FQGTGA. This CDR3 reads CASSFRGSPPDEQFF. CDR3 DNA sequence: TGTGCCAGCAGCTTCCGCGGGTCCCCACCGGATGAGCAGTTCTTC. Based on the CDR3 plus reference TRBV7-3 and TRBJ2-1, the full variable domain is GAGVSQTPSNKVTEKGKYVELRCDPISGHTALYWYRQSLGQGPEFLIYFQGTGAADDSGLPNDRFFAVRPEGSVSTLKIQRTERGDSAVYLCASSFRGSPPDEQFFGPGTRLTVL.

The chain carries TRBV9 and TRBJ2-7; possible D gene TRBD1, 6 bases. Germline lookup yields CDR1 SGDLS and CDR2 YYNGEE. V lost 0 bases and J lost 7, with 17 bases in between. The CDR3 has 15 residues. The CDR3 DNA sequence: TGTGCCAGCAGCGTAGACGGCGCCAGGGGTCGGGAGCAGTACTTC. Protein product: CASSVDGARGREQYF.

This clonotype was recorded many times. CDR3 DNA sequence: TGTGCCAGCAGCCCAGGGGCGGGGGGGAATGAGCAGTTCTTC. Its translation is CASSPGAGGNEQFF. The chain links TRBV7-3 to TRBJ2-1, with 9 bases fitting TRBD2. The length of the CDR3 is 14 residues. Germline CDR1 SGHTA, CDR2 FQGTGA. Unmatched junction bases numbered 6, after V lost 5 bases and J lost 7 bases.

The rearrangement joins TRBV11-2 to TRBJ2-1; 10 nucleotides align to TRBD1. The CDR3 is made up of 16 amino acids. Germline CDR1 reads SGHAT; CDR2 reads FQNNGV. The trim removed 5 bases at V and 6 bases at J, leaving 10 bases unmatched. CDR3 in amino acids: CASSIPGTGDFNEQFF. CDR3 nucleotide sequence: TGTGCCAGCAGCATTCCCGGGACAGGGGATTTCAATGAGCAGTTCTTC.

This clonotype has at least ten counts. The rearrangement uses TRBV24-1 and TRBJ2-1; D may be TRBD1 (5 bases). The CDR3 totals 15 residues. CDR1 and CDR2 from the germline V gene are KGHDR and SFDVKD. Trimming took off 1 base at V and 8 bases at J, with 14 bases between the two ends. The chain's CDR3 is CATSDLGARADEQFF. The CDR3 DNA reads TGTGCCACCAGTGATTTAGGGGCCCGCGCCGATGAGCAGTTCTTC.

This clonotype occurred many times. V gene TRBV30 combines with J gene TRBJ1-2; 7 nucleotides align to TRBD1. V shed 2 bases, J shed 3 bases, and the junction held 6 bases outside the gene matches. This CDR3 comprises 14 residues. The germline V gene encodes CDR1 GTSNPN and CDR2 SVGIG (reference sequence). The CDR3 is CAWSLPTGYYGYTF. The CDR3 nucleotides are TGTGCCTGGAGTCTCCCGACAGGGTACTATGGCTACACCTTC.

This clonotype was detected only a few times. V usage is TRBV20-1 and J usage is TRBJ2-1; 7 positions agree with TRBD2. V dropped 0 bases and J dropped 4; count of bases not matched to a gene: 9. CDR3 size: 16 residues. Germline V lookup: CDR1 DFQATT, CDR2 SNEGSKA (reference sequence). CDR3 DNA sequence: TGCAGTGCTAGAGATAGCAGGACTAGTGGGTACAATGAGCAGTTCTTC. Translation: CSARDSRTSGYNEQFF.

This clonotype was picked up many times. The V call is TRBV28, the J call TRBJ2-1, with 8 nucleotides matching TRBD2. Looked up from germline, CDR1 is MDHEN and CDR2 is SYDVKM. V shed 5 bases and J 5 bases; nucleotides not matched to a gene: 8. CDR3 length equals 15 residues. The CDR3: CASSPGGGHDNEQFF. The DNA for the CDR3 is TGTGCCAGCAGTCCGGGGGGGGGGCACGACAATGAGCAGTTCTTC.

This clonotype was seen many times. V and J are TRBV18 and TRBJ2-2; 9 nucleotides match TRBD2. The CDR3 contains 14 residues. CDR1 is KGHSH and CDR2 is LQKENI in the germline V gene. J lost 2 bases, V lost 10 bases, and 5 bases had no gene match. CDR3 protein: CAIPSGINTGELFF. The CDR3 DNA reads TGTGCCATCCCTAGCGGGATTAACACCGGGGAGCTGTTTTTT.

This clonotype appeared many times. The chain employs TRBV2 and TRBJ1-1; possible D gene TRBD1, 6 bases. Germline CDR1 and CDR2: SNHLY and FYNNEI. Trimming cost V 6 bases and J 1 base, with 21 bases left between them. This CDR3 is 17 amino acids long. As DNA, the CDR3 is TGTGCCAGCAGAGCCCAAGCAGGACAGCCCCAGAACACTGAAGCTTTCTTT. Its protein product is CASRAQAGQPQNTEAFF.

This clonotype showed up just a few times. J is TRBJ2-2 and V is TRBV5-1, with D perhaps TRBD2 (6 bases). The CDR3 extends over 15 amino acids. The germline CDR1 and CDR2 sequences are SGHRS and YFSETQ. The V and J ends lost 4 bases and 5 bases respectively, with 15 bases between them. The CDR3 sequence: CASSRVLARTGELFF. The CDR3 DNA is TGCGCCAGCAGCCGAGTACTAGCAAGGACCGGGGAGCTGTTTTTT.

The rearrangement links TRBV2 to TRBJ1-2; a possible D gene is TRBD1 (5 bases). Trimming took 2 bases from V and 8 from J, leaving 12 bases between them. The germline CDR1 and CDR2 sequences are SNHLY and FYNNEI. This CDR3 region has 13 residues. Here the CDR3 reads CASSETGGTGYTF. Written as DNA, the CDR3 is TGTGCCAGCAGTGAAACGGGAGGGACGGGCTACACCTTC.